A selection of T cell receptor beta chains follows, all from one sample in a study of T cell repertoires in cytomegalovirus infection. In TCRdb, the reads were re-called with MiXCR into one record per CDR3 protein. The sample holds hundreds of thousands of distinct CDR3 sequences, around 30% seen once. Their recognized antigens are unknown. The sequences come from cultured PBMCs, collected from culture after CMV antigen stimulation. The origin of the receptors is a human donor in good health (CMV status not recorded). Some clones in this sample may be carry-over from other donors' samples. CDR3s include the opening cysteine and the closing phenylalanine or tryptophan. A D gene is named only where the DNA matches it firmly.

V gene: TRBV12-3/TRBV12-4
J gene: TRBJ2-7
D gene: NA
CDR3 protein: CASSSAGTIAEQYF

V gene: TRBV12-3/TRBV12-4
J gene: TRBJ2-3
D gene: NA
CDR3 protein: CASSTTGGDGTDTQYF

V gene: TRBV6-2/TRBV6-3
J gene: TRBJ1-6
D gene: NA
CDR3 protein: CASSYPPRDPKPALHF

V gene: TRBV7-2
J gene: TRBJ2-7
D gene: NA
CDR3 protein: CASSFRVPYEQYF

V gene: TRBV14
J gene: TRBJ2-7
D gene: TRBD1
CDR3 protein: CASSQNRGHHEQYF

V gene: TRBV19
J gene: TRBJ1-2
D gene: NA
CDR3 protein: CASTMKETVYGYTF

V gene: TRBV20-1
J gene: TRBJ2-1
D gene: TRBD2
CDR3 protein: CSAPISGRALNEQFF

V gene: TRBV6-6
J gene: TRBJ2-4
D gene: TRBD1
CDR3 protein: CASSYSGQAKNIQYF

V gene: TRBV7-2
J gene: TRBJ1-2
D gene: NA
CDR3 protein: CASSPARGGAPYGYTF

V gene: TRBV11-3
J gene: TRBJ1-1
D gene: TRBD1
CDR3 protein: CASSLTGKLNTEAFF

V gene: TRBV7-9
J gene: TRBJ2-2
D gene: NA
CDR3 protein: CASSYRQVNTGELFF

V gene: TRBV2
J gene: TRBJ2-7
D gene: TRBD1
CDR3 protein: CASSDLWDRVDEQYF

V gene: TRBV7-2
J gene: TRBJ2-3
D gene: NA
CDR3 protein: CASSLDVGFADTQYF

V gene: TRBV5-4
J gene: TRBJ2-3
D gene: NA
CDR3 protein: CASSFGGGEDTQYF

V gene: TRBV19
J gene: TRBJ2-1
D gene: TRBD1
CDR3 protein: CASSIAAGGPRDEQFF

V gene: TRBV20-1
J gene: TRBJ2-2
D gene: NA
CDR3 protein: CSASRLRTGELFF

V gene: TRBV10-3
J gene: TRBJ2-1
D gene: NA
CDR3 protein: CAISGTVYNEQFF

V gene: TRBV7-2
J gene: TRBJ2-3
D gene: NA
CDR3 protein: CASSQSPGDTQYF

V gene: TRBV29-1
J gene: TRBJ2-1
D gene: TRBD2
CDR3 protein: CSSKAGTNAEQFF

V gene: TRBV11-1
J gene: TRBJ2-1
D gene: TRBD2
CDR3 protein: CASSSPERGGLDNEQFF

V gene: TRBV20-1
J gene: TRBJ2-5
D gene: NA
CDR3 protein: CSARARWEGDQYF

V gene: TRBV19
J gene: TRBJ1-5
D gene: NA
CDR3 protein: CASSLTRNLLPPQHF

V gene: TRBV7-2
J gene: TRBJ2-1
D gene: TRBD2
CDR3 protein: CASSLPGLAGGGTEQFF

V gene: TRBV20-1
J gene: TRBJ1-2
D gene: NA
CDR3 protein: CSVRAPYGYTF

V gene: TRBV12-3/TRBV12-4
J gene: TRBJ2-1
D gene: NA
CDR3 protein: CASSSTFSYNEQFF

V gene: TRBV10-3
J gene: TRBJ2-5
D gene: TRBD2
CDR3 protein: CAISERLAGGETQYF

V gene: TRBV3-1
J gene: TRBJ2-1
D gene: NA
CDR3 protein: CASSLVRTQFINEQFF

V gene: TRBV7-9
J gene: TRBJ1-2
D gene: NA
CDR3 protein: CASSLSGVGDYGYTF

V gene: TRBV14
J gene: TRBJ2-1
D gene: NA
CDR3 protein: CASSQNPRQVNNEQFF